Only one count was recorded for the clone carrying this T cell receptor (beta chain). The source of the sample is a study of cytomegalovirus exposure and HLA in healthy donors. The PCR had 60 Vbeta and 13 Jbeta primers. TCRdb's copy holds only in-frame clones and misses some; the assay was immunoSEQ multiplex PCR. The sample lists under 130,000 clones; 76% were seen once. The germline V gene encodes CDR1 MNHEY and CDR2 SMNVEV (reference sequence). J lost 3 bases, V lost 3 bases, and 6 bases had no gene match. The CDR3 consists of 15 residues. The sequence was collected from a man in his forties in good health and CMV-seropositive. V is TRBV27 and J is TRBJ2-7; 9 nucleotides match TRBD2. Sequencing used PBMCs. DNA for the CDR3: TGTGCCAGCAGTTTCTATAGCGGGAGCAGCTACGAGCAGTACTTC. This sequence encodes CASSFYSGSSYEQYF.